The rows below give T cell receptor beta chains drawn from one sample of a study of blood T cell repertoires in COVID-19. Clones were read by immunoSEQ multiplex PCR, and TCRdb kept only the in-frame ones, dropping some. This table holds a few hundred thousand clones, 70% to 90% found once. The specimen sequenced was peripheral blood. The source of these receptors is a woman aged 35 to 49 with acute or convalescent COVID-19. Both conserved end residues are part of each CDR3. D genes are given only for firm matches. For some rows the clone size is stated as once, few or many, or as a class when expanded; others skip it.

d_call: TRBD1
clone_size: .
j_call: TRBJ2-2
v_call: TRBV10-3
cdr3_nt: TGTGCCATCAGTGACCCGGGACAGGGGAACACCGGGGAGCTGTTTTTT
cdr3_aa: CAISDPGQGNTGELFF

d_call: .
clone_size: .
j_call: TRBJ2-2
v_call: TRBV11-3
cdr3_nt: TGTGCCAGCAGCTTAGGTGGTAGCACCGGGGAGCTGTTTTTT
cdr3_aa: CASSLGGSTGELFF

d_call: .
clone_size: .
j_call: TRBJ2-3
v_call: TRBV6-5
cdr3_nt: TGTGCCAGCAGCCCCGGGAGACCTAGCACAGATACGCAGTATTTT
cdr3_aa: CASSPGRPSTDTQYF

d_call: .
clone_size: .
j_call: TRBJ1-2
v_call: TRBV5-1
cdr3_nt: TGCGCCAGCAGCTTGGAGCCAGGGCGCGGGGTAGGCTACACCTTC
cdr3_aa: CASSLEPGRGVGYTF

d_call: .
clone_size: .
j_call: TRBJ2-1
v_call: TRBV15
cdr3_nt: TGTGCCACCAGCATCCGGGGCAGGGGGGAGAGGTTCAATGAGCAGTTCTTC
cdr3_aa: CATSIRGRGERFNEQFF

d_call: .
clone_size: .
j_call: TRBJ1-2
v_call: TRBV5-1
cdr3_nt: TGCGCCAGCAGCTTGGGGGACTTCGGGATTGCTTATGGCTACACCTTC
cdr3_aa: CASSLGDFGIAYGYTF

d_call: TRBD1
clone_size: .
j_call: TRBJ2-5
v_call: TRBV5-1
cdr3_nt: TGCGCCAGCAGCCCCGGGACAGGGTCCCTTCAAGAGACCCAGTACTTC
cdr3_aa: CASSPGTGSLQETQYF

d_call: .
clone_size: once
j_call: TRBJ1-2
v_call: TRBV18
cdr3_nt: TGTGCCAGCTCACCAAGGGGGTCCTATGGCTACACCTTC
cdr3_aa: CASSPRGSYGYTF

d_call: .
clone_size: .
j_call: TRBJ2-2
v_call: TRBV12-5
cdr3_nt: TGTGCTAGTGGTTTCCGGGGGTGGGACTCCCACACCGGGGAGCTGTTTTTT
cdr3_aa: CASGFRGWDSHTGELFF

d_call: .
clone_size: once
j_call: TRBJ1-6
v_call: TRBV19
cdr3_nt: TGTGCCAGTACCCCCGGAGAGGGGAGGAATTCACCCCTCCACTTT
cdr3_aa: CASTPGEGRNSPLHF

d_call: TRBD2
clone_size: .
j_call: TRBJ2-3
v_call: TRBV4-1
cdr3_nt: TGCGCCAGCAGCCAAGTTGTAGCGGGGGCCGACACAGATACGCAGTATTTT
cdr3_aa: CASSQVVAGADTDTQYF

d_call: .
clone_size: .
j_call: TRBJ1-1
v_call: TRBV5-1
cdr3_nt: TGCGCCAGCAGCTTAGTCGGGGGTAGGATTGCTGAAGCTTTCTTT
cdr3_aa: CASSLVGGRIAEAFF